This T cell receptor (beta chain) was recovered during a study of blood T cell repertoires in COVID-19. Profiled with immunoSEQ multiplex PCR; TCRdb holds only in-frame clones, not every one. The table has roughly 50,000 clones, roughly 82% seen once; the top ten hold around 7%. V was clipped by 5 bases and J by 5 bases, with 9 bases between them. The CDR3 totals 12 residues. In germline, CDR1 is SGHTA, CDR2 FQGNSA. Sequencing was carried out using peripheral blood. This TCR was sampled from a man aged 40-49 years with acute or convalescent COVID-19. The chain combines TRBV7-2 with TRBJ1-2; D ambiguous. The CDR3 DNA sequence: TGTGCCAGCAGCCTAATTCATTATGGCTACACCTTC. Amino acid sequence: CASSLIHYGYTF. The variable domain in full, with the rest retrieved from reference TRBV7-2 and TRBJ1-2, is GAGVSQSPSNKVTEKGKDVELRCDPISGHTALYWYRQSLGQGLEFLIYFQGNSAPDKSGLPSDRFSAERTGGSVSTLTIQRTQQEDSAVYLCASSLIHYGYTFGSGTRLTVV.